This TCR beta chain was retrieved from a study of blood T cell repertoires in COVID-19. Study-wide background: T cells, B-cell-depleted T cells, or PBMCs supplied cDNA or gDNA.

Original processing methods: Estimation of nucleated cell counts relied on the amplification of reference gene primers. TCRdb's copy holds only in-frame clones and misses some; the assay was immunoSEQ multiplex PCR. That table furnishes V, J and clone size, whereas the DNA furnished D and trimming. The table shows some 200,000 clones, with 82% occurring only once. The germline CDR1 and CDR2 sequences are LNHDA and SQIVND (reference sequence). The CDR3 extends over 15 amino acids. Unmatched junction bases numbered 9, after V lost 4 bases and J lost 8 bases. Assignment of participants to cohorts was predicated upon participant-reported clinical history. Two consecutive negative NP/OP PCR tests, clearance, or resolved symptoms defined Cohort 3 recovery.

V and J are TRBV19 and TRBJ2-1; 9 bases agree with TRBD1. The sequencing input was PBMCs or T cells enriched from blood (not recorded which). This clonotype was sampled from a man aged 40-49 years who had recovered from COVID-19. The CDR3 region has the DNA TGTGCCAGTAGTAGACCGGGACAGGGCGATGATGAGCAGTTCTTC. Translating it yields CASSRPGQGDDEQFF.